The clone carrying this T cell receptor (beta chain) was seen many times. The antigen remains undetermined. Germline V gene sequence: CDR1 SGHTA, CDR2 FQGNSA. The V end was cut by 5 bases, the J end by 8 bases, with 18 bases between. The CDR3 is made up of 14 amino acids. The entry originates in a study of T cell repertoires in cytomegalovirus infection. Study in general: Public TCR beta signature analysis indicated the presence of both CMV infection and matching HLA type. Findings and caveats of the study: Clonotype analysis showed dominance of the ex vivo response by HLA-C-restricted CMV-specific TCR beta clonotypes. CMV carriers with the relevant HLA were identified by cumulative public TCR beta family frequency.

TCRdb re-called the reads through MiXCR, storing one row per CDR3 protein. The repertoire holds 150,000 to 200,000 distinct CDR3 sequences, 14% seen once, with 25% to 30% in the top ten. The chain uses TRBV7-2 and TRBJ1-2; no clear D. This receptor was identified in a human donor in good health (CMV status not recorded). Some clones in this sample may be carry-over from other donors' samples. The specimen was PBMCs. The DNA for the CDR3 is TGTGCCAGCAGCCCACAAAGCAAAATACGGGGCTACACCTTC. This codes for CASSPQSKIRGYTF.